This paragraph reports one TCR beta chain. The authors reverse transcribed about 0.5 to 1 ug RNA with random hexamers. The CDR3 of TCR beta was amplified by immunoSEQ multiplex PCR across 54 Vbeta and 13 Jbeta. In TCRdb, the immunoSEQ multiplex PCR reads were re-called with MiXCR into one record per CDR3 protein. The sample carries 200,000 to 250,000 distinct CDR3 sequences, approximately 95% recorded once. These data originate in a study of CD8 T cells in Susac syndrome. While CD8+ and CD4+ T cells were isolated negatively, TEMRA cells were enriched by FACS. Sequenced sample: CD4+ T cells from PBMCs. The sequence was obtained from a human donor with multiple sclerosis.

CDR3 DNA: TGTGCCAGCAGCGGCATCCCCTCCTACGAGCAGTACTTC. Its translation: CASSGIPSYEQYF. The chain employs TRBV5-4 and TRBJ2-7; D unresolved. The germline V and J ends were trimmed by 4 bases and 0 bases, with 8 bases remaining between them. Per the germline V gene, CDR1 is SGHNT and CDR2 is YYREEE (reference sequence). CDR3 length equals 13 residues.